The clone carrying this TCR beta chain was recorded only once. The CDR3 loop spans 15 amino acids. Germline values: CDR1 KGHDR, CDR2 SFDVKD. Trimming took off 1 base at V and 3 bases at J, with 9 bases between the two ends. This record belongs to a study of blood T cell repertoires in COVID-19. Study details: COVID-19 samples, acute and convalescent, were from the United States, Italy and Spain.

Per the study methods: Amplifying reference gene primers gave estimates of nucleated cell counts. Profiling relied on immunoSEQ multiplex PCR, and the TCRdb table lists in-frame clones only, not all of them. The V and J calls and clone size were taken over from that table, and D and trimming were inferred from the DNA. The table includes roughly 290,000 clones, about 93% detected once. Seattle patients were enrolled during active infection and followed longitudinally. The specimen sequenced was peripheral blood. The chain links TRBV24-1 to TRBJ1-3; no clear D gene. The source is a woman aged 25 to 39 with COVID-19, enrolled during active disease. The CDR3 spells CATSDFGENGNTIYF. CDR3 DNA sequence: TGTGCCACCAGTGATTTTGGGGAGAATGGAAACACCATATATTTT.